One sample yielded the 14 T cell receptor beta chains listed below, sequenced in a study of OX40 agonist ivuxolimab in advanced cancers. The repertoire was sequenced with immunoSEQ multiplex PCR; TCRdb's copy has only in-frame clones and lacks some. The sample yields roughly 35,000 clones, less than 80% seen once. Sequenced here: CD4+ or CD8+ T cells sorted from blood, sampled in a trial of the OX40 agonist ivuxolimab. The receptors here all came from an adult with an advanced solid tumor such as melanoma, head and neck, liver or kidney cancer.

This sequence joins TRBV28 and TRBJ2-7, with D perhaps matching TRBD1 or TRBD2 (5 bases each). The CDR3 is 15 amino acids. V lost 1 base to trimming and J lost 1 base, with 11 bases between them. Germline CDR1 MDHEN, CDR2 SYDVKM. Here the CDR3 DNA reads TGTGCCAGCAGTTTATCGGGGCAGCTTTCCTACGAGCAGTACTTC. Its protein product is CASSLSGQLSYEQYF.

This rearrangement joins TRBV29-1 to TRBJ1-6; D remains unclear. CDR3 size: 16 residues. V lost 0 bases, J lost 10 bases, and 19 bases lay in between. Germline V gene sequence: CDR1 SQVTM, CDR2 ANQGSEA. The CDR3 DNA follows: TGCAGCGTTGAAGAGCAAAAAAGGACCGACCAATCACCCCTCCACTTT. Amino acid sequence: CSVEEQKRTDQSPLHF.

The chain joins TRBV2 to TRBJ2-5; possible D gene TRBD1, 5 bases. The germline V and J ends were trimmed by 7 bases and 7 bases, with 19 bases remaining between them. Germline V lookup: CDR1 SNHLY, CDR2 FYNNEI. The CDR3 is 14 residues long. The CDR3 loop reads CASKVSRDTGTQYF. The CDR3 DNA follows: TGTGCCAGCAAGGTTAGCCGTGACACAGGGACCCAGTACTTC.

The V and J genes are TRBV28 and TRBJ1-6; no reliable D call. This CDR3 is 13 amino acids long. The V end was cut by 5 bases, the J end by 7 bases, with 9 bases between. Per germline, CDR1 MDHEN and CDR2 SYDVKM. As DNA, the CDR3 is TGTGCCAGCAGTATTTCTGGGAATTCACCCCTCCACTTT. This codes for CASSISGNSPLHF. Full variable domain (rest looked up from reference TRBV28 and TRBJ1-6): DVKVTQSSRYLVKRTGEKVFLECVQDMDHENMFWYRQDPGLGLRLIYFSYDVKMKEKGDIPEGYSVSREKKERFSLILESASTNQTSMYLCASSISGNSPLHFGNGTRLTVT.

The V and J genes are TRBV6-5 and TRBJ2-2; D possibly corresponds to TRBD2 (6 bases). Trimming left V 4 bases short and J 1 base short, with 10 bases between. CDR1 MNHEY and CDR2 SVGAGI come from the germline V gene. This CDR3 is 15 amino acids long. The CDR3 sequence is CASSWDSWNTGELFF. CDR3 bases: TGTGCCAGCAGTTGGGACTCCTGGAACACCGGGGAGCTGTTTTTT.

The V call is TRBV28, the J call TRBJ2-1; 7 bases match TRBD2. The CDR3 is 16 residues long. The junction had 9 bases not matched to a gene; V was cut back by 4 bases and J by 3 bases. Germline V gene sequence: CDR1 MDHEN, CDR2 SYDVKM. The CDR3 reads CASSSPFSGGYNEQFF. The CDR3 bases are TGTGCCAGCAGTTCCCCTTTTTCGGGAGGCTACAATGAGCAGTTCTTC.

The chain combines TRBV6-1 with TRBJ2-1; a weak D match, TRBD2 (5 bases). Per the germline V gene, CDR1 is MNHNS and CDR2 is SASEGT. The CDR3 is 16 residues long. Trimming pared 4 bases from V and 7 bases from J, leaving 20 bases between. CDR3: CASSGVGVFGMNEQFF. For the CDR3, the DNA is TGTGCCAGCAGTGGTGTGGGAGTATTTGGGATGAATGAGCAGTTCTTC.

V is TRBV7-7 and J is TRBJ2-5, with unresolved D. Germline V gives CDR1 SSHAT, CDR2 FNYEAQ (reference sequence). The CDR3 extends over 14 amino acids. The V and J ends lost 0 bases and 1 base respectively, with 6 bases between them. CDR3 nucleotides: TGTGCCAGCAGCTTAGCTGCAGCCCAAGAGACCCAGTACTTC. It translates to CASSLAAAQETQYF.

V and J are TRBV11-1 and TRBJ2-5, with 7 bases aligning to TRBD1. V gave up 6 bases and J gave up 5 bases; unmatched junction bases: 12. The CDR3 covers 15 residues. Germline values: CDR1 SGHAT, CDR2 FQDESV (reference sequence). CDR3 sequence reads: CASRRNRGAVETQYF. The CDR3 DNA is TGTGCCAGCAGAAGAAACAGGGGCGCCGTGGAGACCCAGTACTTC.

This clone was counted between two and nine times. The chain joins TRBV28 to TRBJ1-1; a weak D match, TRBD1 (5 bases). CDR3 length equals 12 residues. Per the germline V gene, CDR1 is MDHEN and CDR2 is SYDVKM. The germline V and J ends were trimmed by 4 bases and 9 bases, with 12 bases remaining between them. The CDR3 DNA is TGTGCCAGCAGTTCTGGGGGAAAAAAAGCTTTCTTT. This gives the protein CASSSGGKKAFF.

This rearrangement joins TRBV6-5 to TRBJ1-2; tentatively, D is TRBD1 (5 bases). The ends were cut back, 0 bases at V and 4 bases at J, with 12 bases in the middle. Germline assignment: CDR1 MNHEY and CDR2 SVGAGI. The CDR3 extends over 15 amino acids. CDR3 in amino acids: CASSYSFQGTYGYTF. The DNA for the CDR3 is TGTGCCAGCAGTTACTCGTTCCAGGGCACCTATGGCTACACCTTC.

This clone was observed a single time. The chain uses TRBV28 and TRBJ1-1; 9 nucleotides align to TRBD1. The CDR3 consists of 17 residues. Germline CDR1 MDHEN, CDR2 SYDVKM. The ends lost 6 bases at V and 1 base at J; junction bases unmatched: 12. CDR3 amino acids: CASSRGGTGFANTEAFF. The CDR3 bases are TGTGCCAGCAGCCGAGGAGGGACAGGGTTTGCGAACACTGAAGCTTTCTTT.

The chain employs TRBV30 and TRBJ1-5; D is perhaps TRBD1 (5 bases). This CDR3 comprises 15 residues. The ends were cut back, 2 bases at V and 5 bases at J, with 16 bases in the middle. Germline CDR1 is GTSNPN and CDR2 is SVGIG (reference sequence). CDR3 residues: CAWSPRDRPHQPQHF. The CDR3 DNA reads TGTGCCTGGAGTCCCCGGGACCGACCCCATCAGCCCCAGCATTTT. Together with reference TRBV30 and TRBJ1-5, the CDR3 gives the full variable domain: SQTIHQWPATLVQPVGSPLSLECTVEGTSNPNLYWYRQAAGRGLQLLFYSVGIGQISSEVPQNLSASRPQDRQFILSSKKLLLSDSGFYLCAWSPRDRPHQPQHFGDGTRLSIL.

This clone was observed once. The sample contains more than one DNA sequence encoding this CDR3. The chain has TRBV7-9 and TRBJ2-2; D call uncertain. Trimming took 2 bases from V and 2 from J, leaving 0 bases between them. The CDR3 contains 12 residues. CDR1 SEHNR and CDR2 FQNEAQ come from the germline V gene (reference sequence). Here the CDR3 DNA reads TGTGCCAGCAGCTTAAACACCGGGGAGCTGTTTTTT. It codes for CASSLNTGELFF. Combining the CDR3 with reference TRBV7-9 and TRBJ2-2 gives the whole variable domain DTGVSQNPRHKITKRGQNVTFRCDPISEHNRLYWYRQTLGQGPEFLTYFQNEAQLEKSRLLSDRFSAERPKGSFSTLEIQRTEQGDSAMYLCASSLNTGELFFGEGSRLTVL.